This TCR beta chain is from a study of read filtering for tumor transcriptome and immune sequencing. Across the study: TCR-mapped reads were about 4 to 11 million with IR-seq versus about 85 to 1,300 with RNA-seq.

V lost 4 bases, J lost 0 bases, and 9 bases lay in between. The CDR3 loop spans 15 amino acids. The germline gives CDR1 SEHNR, CDR2 FQNEAQ (reference sequence). Study outcomes and limitations: This fraction held mixed bone marrow immune cells after CD138-negative sorting. IR-seq captured clonotypes deeper and more reliably than RNA-seq. Around 84% of IR-seq clonotypes had one read, totaling approximately 3.3% of reads; RNA-seq: 74.6% and 44.6%.

The library was built from approximately 400 ng RNA with molecular barcoded adaptors for alpha/delta and beta/gamma chains. In TCRdb, the reads were re-called with MiXCR into one record per CDR3 protein. The table has 75,000 to 95,000 distinct CDR3 sequences, under 25% seen once. There are many counts of this clonotype. The antigen is unknown. V gene TRBV7-9 combines with J gene TRBJ2-2; D might be TRBD1 or TRBD2, each matching 6 bases. Sequenced: a population of CD138-negative cells sorted from bone marrow. The TCR originated in a donor over 35 with multiple myeloma. CDR3 DNA: TGTGCCAGCAGCTACCGGGGGCCGAACACCGGGGAGCTGTTTTTT. Translating it yields CASSYRGPNTGELFF. The variable domain in full, with the rest retrieved from reference TRBV7-9 and TRBJ2-2, is DTGVSQNPRHKITKRGQNVTFRCDPISEHNRLYWYRQTLGQGPEFLTYFQNEAQLEKSRLLSDRFSAERPKGSFSTLEIQRTEQGDSAMYLCASSYRGPNTGELFFGEGSRLTVL.